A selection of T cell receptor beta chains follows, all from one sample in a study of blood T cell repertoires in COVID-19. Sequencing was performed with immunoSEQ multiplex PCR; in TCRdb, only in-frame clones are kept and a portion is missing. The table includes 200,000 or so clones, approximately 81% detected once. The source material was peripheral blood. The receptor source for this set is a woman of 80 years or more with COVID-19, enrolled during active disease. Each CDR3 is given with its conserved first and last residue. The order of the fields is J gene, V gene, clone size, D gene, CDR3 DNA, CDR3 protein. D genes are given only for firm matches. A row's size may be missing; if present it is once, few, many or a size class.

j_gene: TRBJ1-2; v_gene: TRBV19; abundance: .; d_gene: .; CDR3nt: TGTGCCAGTAAAGGACACGGCTACACCTTC; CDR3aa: CASKGHGYTF
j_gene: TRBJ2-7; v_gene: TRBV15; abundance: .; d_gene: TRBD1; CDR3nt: TGTGCCACCAGCAAGTCCGGGACAGGCGGGCTCGAGCAGTACTTC; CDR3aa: CATSKSGTGGLEQYF
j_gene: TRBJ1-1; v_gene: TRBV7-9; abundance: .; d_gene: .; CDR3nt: TGTGCCAGCAGCTTAGGGGGCAGAATGAACACTGAAGCTTTCTTT; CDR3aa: CASSLGGRMNTEAFF
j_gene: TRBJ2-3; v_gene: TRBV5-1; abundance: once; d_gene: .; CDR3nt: TGCGCCAGCAGCTTTTCTGGGGCTGGAGATACGCAGTATTTT; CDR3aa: CASSFSGAGDTQYF
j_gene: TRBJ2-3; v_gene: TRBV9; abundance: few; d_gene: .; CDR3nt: TGTGCCAGCAGCGTAGCGGGCAGGGCACTTGATACGCAGTATTTT; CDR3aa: CASSVAGRALDTQYF
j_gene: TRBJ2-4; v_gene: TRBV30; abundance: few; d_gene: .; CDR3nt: TGTGCCTGGAGTGTGGACAGCCGGGGAAACATTCAGTACTTC; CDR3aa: CAWSVDSRGNIQYF
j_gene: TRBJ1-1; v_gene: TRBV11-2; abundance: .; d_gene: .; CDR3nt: TGTGCCAGCAGCCTCAGTAACACTGAAGCTTTCTTT; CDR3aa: CASSLSNTEAFF
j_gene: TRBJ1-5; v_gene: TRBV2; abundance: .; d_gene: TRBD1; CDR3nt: TGTGCCAGCAGAGGACAGGGGGCTTCGAGTCTGGCGGGTCAGCCCCAGCATTTT; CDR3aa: CASRGQGASSLAGQPQHF
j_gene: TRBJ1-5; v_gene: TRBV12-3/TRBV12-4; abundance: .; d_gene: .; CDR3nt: TGTGCCAGCAGTTGGACAGACAATCAGCCCCAGCATTTT; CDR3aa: CASSWTDNQPQHF
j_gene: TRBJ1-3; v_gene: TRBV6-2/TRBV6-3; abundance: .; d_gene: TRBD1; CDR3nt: TGTGCCAGCAGTGACCCAGGGACAGCTGGAAACACCATATATTTT; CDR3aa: CASSDPGTAGNTIYF
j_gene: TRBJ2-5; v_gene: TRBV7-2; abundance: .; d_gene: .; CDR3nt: TGTGCCAGCAGCTTAAAATTCCGGGAGACCCAGTACTTC; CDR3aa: CASSLKFRETQYF
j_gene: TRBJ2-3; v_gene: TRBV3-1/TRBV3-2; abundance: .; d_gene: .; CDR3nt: TGTGCCAGCAGCCAACGGGGGGCGGCAGATACGCAGTATTTT; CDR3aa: CASSQRGAADTQYF
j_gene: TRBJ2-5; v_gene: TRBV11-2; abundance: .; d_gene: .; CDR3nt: TGTGCCAGCAGCTTAGCGAGTAGCCGCTTCGGGACCCAGTACTTC; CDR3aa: CASSLASSRFGTQYF
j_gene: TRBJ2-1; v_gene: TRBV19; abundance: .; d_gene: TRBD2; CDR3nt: TGTGCCAGTAGTATAGACGGGGGGGCCCCCTACAATGAGCAGTTCTTC; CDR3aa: CASSIDGGAPYNEQFF
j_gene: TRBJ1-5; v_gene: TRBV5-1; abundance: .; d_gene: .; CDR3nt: TGCGCCAGCAGCTTGTGGGGCGCCATTGATCAGCCCCAGCATTTT; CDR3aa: CASSLWGAIDQPQHF
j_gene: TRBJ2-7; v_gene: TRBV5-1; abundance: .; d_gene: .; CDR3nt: TGCGCCAGCAGCCCAGTCACAGGGCCCTCGGGGGAGCAGTACTTC; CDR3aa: CASSPVTGPSGEQYF
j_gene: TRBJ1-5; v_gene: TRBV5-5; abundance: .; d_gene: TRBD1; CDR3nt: TGTGCCAGCAGCGCCCGGGACAGGGGTTACAATCAGCCCCAGCATTTT; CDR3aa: CASSARDRGYNQPQHF
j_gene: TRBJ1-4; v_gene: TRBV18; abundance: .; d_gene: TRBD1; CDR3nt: TGTGCCAGCTCACCACCGTCCCTTGACAGGGGTTCAGGTGAAAAACTGTTTTTT; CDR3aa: CASSPPSLDRGSGEKLFF
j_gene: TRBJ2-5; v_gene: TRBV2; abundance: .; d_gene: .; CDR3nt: TGTGCCAGCAGTGGTTCAGGTCGGGGGAACCCCCAAGAGACCCAGTACTTC; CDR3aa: CASSGSGRGNPQETQYF
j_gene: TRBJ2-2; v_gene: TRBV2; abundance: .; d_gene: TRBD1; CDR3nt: TGTGCCAGCAGGAGAGGACAGGAAAGCACCGGGGAGCTGTTTTTT; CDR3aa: CASRRGQESTGELFF
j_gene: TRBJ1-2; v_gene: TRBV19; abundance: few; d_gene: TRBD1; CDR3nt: TGTGCCAGCTTACAGGGGATTAACTATGGCTACACCTTC; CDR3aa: CASLQGINYGYTF
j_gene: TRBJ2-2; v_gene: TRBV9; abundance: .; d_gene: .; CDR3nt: TGTGCCAGCAGCACCCAGGGGGGCGGGGAGCTGTTTTTT; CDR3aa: CASSTQGGGELFF
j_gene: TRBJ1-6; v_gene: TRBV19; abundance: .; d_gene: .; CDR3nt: TGTGCCAGTACGTTTCTAGGGGTAAATTCACCCCTCCACTTT; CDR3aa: CASTFLGVNSPLHF
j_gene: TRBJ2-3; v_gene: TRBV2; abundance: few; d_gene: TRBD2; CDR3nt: TGTGCCAGCAAACTAGCGGTCCCCACAGATACGCAGTATTTT; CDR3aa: CASKLAVPTDTQYF
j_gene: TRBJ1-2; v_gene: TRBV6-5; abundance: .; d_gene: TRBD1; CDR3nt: TGTGCCAGCAGGCCGGGACAGGGGATAAGTGGCTACACCTTC; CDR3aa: CASRPGQGISGYTF
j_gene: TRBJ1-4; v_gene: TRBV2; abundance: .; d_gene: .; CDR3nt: TGTGCCAGCAGTGAAGGGGCAGCAAATGAAAAACTGTTTTTT; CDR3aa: CASSEGAANEKLFF
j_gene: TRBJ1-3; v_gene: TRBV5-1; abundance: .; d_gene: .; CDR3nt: TGCGCCAGCAGCTTGGCTGGACAAACTGGAAACACCATATATTTT; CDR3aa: CASSLAGQTGNTIYF
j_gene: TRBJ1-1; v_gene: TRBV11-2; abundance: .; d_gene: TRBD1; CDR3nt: TGTGCCAGCAGCTTTACAGGGGGGCCCCGTGCTGAAGCTTTCTTT; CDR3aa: CASSFTGGPRAEAFF
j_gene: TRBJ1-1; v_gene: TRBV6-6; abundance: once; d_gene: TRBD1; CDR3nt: TGTGCCAGCAGTTCCTCGGACAGGGGGAACACTGAAGCTTTCTTT; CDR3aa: CASSSSDRGNTEAFF
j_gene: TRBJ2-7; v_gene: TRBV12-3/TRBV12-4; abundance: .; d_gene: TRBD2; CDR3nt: TGTGCCAGCAGTCGGGACGGGGGGGACGAGCAGTACTTC; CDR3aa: CASSRDGGDEQYF
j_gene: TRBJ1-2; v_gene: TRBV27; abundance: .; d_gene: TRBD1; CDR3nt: TGTGCCAGCAGACCCGGGACAGGGTTTACTTCTAACTATGGCTACACCTTC; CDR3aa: CASRPGTGFTSNYGYTF
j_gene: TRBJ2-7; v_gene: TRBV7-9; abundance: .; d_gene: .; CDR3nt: TGTGCCAGCAGCTTAGGTGGACCGGGGTCCTACGAGCAGTACTTC; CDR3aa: CASSLGGPGSYEQYF
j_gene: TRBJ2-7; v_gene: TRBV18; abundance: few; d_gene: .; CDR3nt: TGTGCCAGCTCACCAGGGCAGGTTCAGGAGCAGTACTTC; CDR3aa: CASSPGQVQEQYF
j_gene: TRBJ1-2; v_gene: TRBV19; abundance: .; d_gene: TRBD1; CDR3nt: TGTGCCAGTAGTACATCAGGGGGAACCTATGGCTACACCTTC; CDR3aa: CASSTSGGTYGYTF
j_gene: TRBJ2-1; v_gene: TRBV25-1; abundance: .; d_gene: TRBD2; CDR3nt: TGTGCCAGCTTTACCCCGGGAGGATCGTTCTCCTACAATGAGCAGTTCTTC; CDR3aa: CASFTPGGSFSYNEQFF
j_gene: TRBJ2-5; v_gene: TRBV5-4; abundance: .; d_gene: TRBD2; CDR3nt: TGTGCCAGCAGCCTTGGGGTAGCGGGGTCGGAGACCCAGTACTTC; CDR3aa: CASSLGVAGSETQYF
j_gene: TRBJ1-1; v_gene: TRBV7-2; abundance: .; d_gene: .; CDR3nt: TGTGCCAGCAGCGCACAGGGTGGTACTGAAGCTTTCTTT; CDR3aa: CASSAQGGTEAFF
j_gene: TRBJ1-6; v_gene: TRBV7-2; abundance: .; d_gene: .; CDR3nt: TGTGCCAGCAGCCCGAGTTTGCGGGTAGTCAATTCACCCCTCCACTTT; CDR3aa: CASSPSLRVVNSPLHF
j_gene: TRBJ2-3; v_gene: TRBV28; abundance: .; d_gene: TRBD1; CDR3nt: TGTGCCAGCAGAGAGGGGGGACAGGGGTCTGATACGCAGTATTTT; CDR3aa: CASREGGQGSDTQYF
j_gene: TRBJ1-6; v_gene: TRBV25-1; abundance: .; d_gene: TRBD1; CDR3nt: TGTGCCAGCAGTGCGACAGGGTTCAATTCACCCCTCCACTTT; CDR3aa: CASSATGFNSPLHF
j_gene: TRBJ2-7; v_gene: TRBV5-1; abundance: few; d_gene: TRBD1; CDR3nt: TGCGCCAGCAGCGCAGGGGGCCCCTACGAGCAGTACTTC; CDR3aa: CASSAGGPYEQYF
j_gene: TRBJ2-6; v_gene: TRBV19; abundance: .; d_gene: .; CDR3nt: TGTGCCAGTAGTATAATGGACACCTTACCCAAAGTCCTGACTTTC; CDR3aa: CASSIMDTLPKVLTF
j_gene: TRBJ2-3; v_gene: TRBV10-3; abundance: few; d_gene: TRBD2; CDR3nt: TGTGCCATCAAAGGGGGGACTAGCGGGAGCACAGATACGCAGTATTTT; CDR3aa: CAIKGGTSGSTDTQYF
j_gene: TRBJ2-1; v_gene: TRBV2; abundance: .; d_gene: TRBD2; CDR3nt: TGTGCCAGCAGCTTATGGGCCGGGACTAGTAACCCAAGTGAGCAGTTCTTC; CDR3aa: CASSLWAGTSNPSEQFF
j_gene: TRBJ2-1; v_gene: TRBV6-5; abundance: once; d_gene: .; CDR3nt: TGTGCCAGCTCCTCCTGGGGGGATTACAATGAGCAGTTCTTC; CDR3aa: CASSSWGDYNEQFF
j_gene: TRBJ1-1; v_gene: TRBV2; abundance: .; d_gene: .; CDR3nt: TGTGCCAGCAGTGAAATTCCCAGGGCCACTGAAGCTTTCTTT; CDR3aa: CASSEIPRATEAFF